This entry describes one T cell receptor (beta chain). The CDR3 covers 15 residues. V gave up 3 bases and J gave up 4 bases; unmatched junction bases: 4. Germline CDR1 reads LGHNA; CDR2 reads YSLEER. This sample was included in a study of shared clonotypes between healthy human individuals. Study information: The plates for each donor numbered three CD4 naive, three CD4 memory, two CD8 naive and one CD8 memory.

The data were produced by immunoSEQ multiplex PCR, yet TCRdb's version contains in-frame clones alone and is incomplete. The data show roughly 300,000 clones, 73% seen once. CD4+ cells were split into CD45RA+ naive and CD45RA-negative memory subsets. The chain recombines TRBV4-3 with TRBJ2-5, with 11 positions matching TRBD2. The sample taken for sequencing was memory CD4+ T cells sorted from blood. The subset: CD45RA-negative fraction. This TCR came from a young man in good health. The CDR3 nucleotides read TGCGCCAGCAGCCAGAGTGGGACTAGCGGAGAGACCCAGTACTTC. Translation gives CASSQSGTSGETQYF.